This TCR beta chain was sequenced during a study of T-cell reconstitution after alpha-beta-depleted transplantation in children. The V gene end was trimmed by 5 bases and the J gene end by 2 bases; junction bases not matched to a gene: 1. Germline V gene data show CDR1 as DFQATT and CDR2 as SNEGSKA (reference sequence). The CDR3 spans 14 residues. The table lists this clonotype with many counts. Unique molecular identifiers featured in how the TCRbeta library was prepared. TCRdb re-called the PCR reads through MiXCR, storing one row per CDR3 protein. The table records some 200,000 distinct CDR3 sequences, around 9.7% of them present only once.

The specimen was PBMCs from the stem cell graft donor, collected from the stem cell graft. The TCR comes from a human donor who donated a stem cell graft to a child with SCID. The rearrangement links TRBV20-1 to TRBJ2-2; 11 bases agree with TRBD2. CDR3 residues: CSALAGGNTGELFF. CDR3 DNA: TGCAGTGCTCTAGCGGGGGGAAACACCGGGGAGCTGTTTTTT.